This record looks at one T cell receptor (beta chain) sequence and its context. The entry originates in a study of T-cell memory formation after mild COVID-19. V was clipped by 2 bases and J by 7 bases, with 14 bases between them. In germline, CDR1 is SEHNR, CDR2 FQNEAQ (reference sequence). This CDR3 is built from 14 residues. TCRdb recomputed calls from the 5' RACE reads with MiXCR, one row per CDR3 protein. Among hundreds of thousands of distinct CDR3 sequences listed, 20% to 25% were seen once. The source is a man aged 18 to 30 who had mild COVID-19 (a few samples of this study predate the infection). Cell type and time point are not known. What was sequenced was PBMCs or a T cell subset sorted from them (not recorded which). The chain recombines TRBV7-9 with TRBJ1-2; D is possibly TRBD1 (6 bases). The DNA of the CDR3 is TGTGCCAGCAGCTTAACCGGGGGCTTGGGTGGCTACACCTTC. Amino acids: CASSLTGGLGGYTF.